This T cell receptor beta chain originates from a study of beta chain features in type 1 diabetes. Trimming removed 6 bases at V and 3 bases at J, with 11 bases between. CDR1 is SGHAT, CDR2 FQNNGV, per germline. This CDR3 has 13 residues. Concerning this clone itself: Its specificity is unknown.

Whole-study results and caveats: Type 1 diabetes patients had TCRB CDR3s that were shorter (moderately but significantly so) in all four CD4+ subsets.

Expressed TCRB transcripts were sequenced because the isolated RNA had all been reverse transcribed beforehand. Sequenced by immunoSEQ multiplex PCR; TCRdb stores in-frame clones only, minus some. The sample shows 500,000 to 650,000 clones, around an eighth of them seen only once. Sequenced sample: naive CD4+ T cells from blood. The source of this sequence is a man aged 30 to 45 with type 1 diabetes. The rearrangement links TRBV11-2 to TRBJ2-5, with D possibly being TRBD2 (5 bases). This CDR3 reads CASSSGNKETQYF. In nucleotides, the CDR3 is TGTGCCAGCAGTTCGGGGAATAAAGAGACCCAGTACTTC.